A selection of T cell receptor beta chains follows, all from one sample in a study of vaccination effects on CD4 cells after COVID-19. Using immunoSEQ multiplex PCR, the repertoire was profiled, and TCRdb retains in-frame clones only, with some absent. The table records 75,000 or so clones, around 74% of them present only once. For these receptors, no antigen is known. The material was CD4+ T cells from PBMCs cultured with HCoV-OC43 spike peptides, obtained after COVID-19 vaccination. These receptor sequences come from a human donor who received a COVID-19 vaccine. Both conserved end residues are part of each CDR3. A D gene is named only where the DNA matches it firmly. Clone size is shown for a subset of rows, as once, few, many or a class of expanded clone.

V: TRBV7-8; D: TRBD1; size: NA; CDR3: CASSASRDRGVGTEAFF
V: TRBV7-3; D: NA; size: once; CDR3: CASSLNRDYGYTF
V: TRBV5-4; D: TRBD1; size: NA; CDR3: CASSLGQVYGYTF
V: TRBV19; D: TRBD1; size: NA; CDR3: CATWTGTSSGNTIYF
V: TRBV6-4; D: NA; size: NA; CDR3: CASGGFGEGNSPLHF
V: TRBV7-2; D: NA; size: few; CDR3: CASSLRGELFF
V: TRBV4-1; D: NA; size: NA; CDR3: CASSQDGRSLNNEQFF
V: TRBV9; D: NA; size: NA; CDR3: CASSAQALRQGGETQYF
V: TRBV27; D: TRBD2; size: NA; CDR3: CASSPRGSGGLYNEQFF
V: TRBV27; D: NA; size: once; CDR3: CASSLEGYGYTF
V: TRBV14; D: NA; size: few; CDR3: CASSPSSRSPVNSPLHF
V: TRBV30; D: NA; size: NA; CDR3: CAWSAISSRGPQHF
V: TRBV5-1; D: TRBD1; size: NA; CDR3: CASSRGQGDGYTF
V: TRBV5-8; D: TRBD2; size: NA; CDR3: CASSLAVTSGGFYNEQFF
V: TRBV5-1; D: NA; size: NA; CDR3: CASSLYRLDMNTEAFF
V: TRBV5-1; D: NA; size: NA; CDR3: CASSLAGSGNTIYF
V: TRBV3-1/TRBV3-2; D: NA; size: NA; CDR3: CASSRYGQPNYGYTF
V: TRBV6-5; D: NA; size: NA; CDR3: CASRNGGGYGYTF
V: TRBV7-2; D: TRBD1; size: NA; CDR3: CASSYQGGSGNTIYF
V: TRBV30; D: NA; size: NA; CDR3: CAWSVGANEKLFF
V: TRBV5-1; D: TRBD1; size: few; CDR3: CASSSGQGGETQYF
V: TRBV27; D: NA; size: NA; CDR3: CASSLLDSPTEAFF
V: TRBV6-5; D: NA; size: NA; CDR3: CASSYTRAQETQYF
V: TRBV6-2/TRBV6-3; D: NA; size: NA; CDR3: CASSYEGPYGYTF
V: TRBV28; D: NA; size: NA; CDR3: CASSFVAVNEQFF
V: TRBV3-1/TRBV3-2; D: TRBD1; size: NA; CDR3: CASSQDRTGQATSYGYTF
V: TRBV7-2; D: TRBD1; size: NA; CDR3: CASSLFQTGVAETQYF
V: TRBV18; D: NA; size: few; CDR3: CASSPRLGSTGELFF
V: TRBV6-5; D: NA; size: NA; CDR3: CASSPVQGAPLHF
V: TRBV11-2; D: NA; size: NA; CDR3: CASSSGGGLGTDTQYF
V: TRBV12-5; D: NA; size: NA; CDR3: CASGPRTLNTEAFF
V: TRBV7-2; D: NA; size: NA; CDR3: CASSLDGGGLREQFF